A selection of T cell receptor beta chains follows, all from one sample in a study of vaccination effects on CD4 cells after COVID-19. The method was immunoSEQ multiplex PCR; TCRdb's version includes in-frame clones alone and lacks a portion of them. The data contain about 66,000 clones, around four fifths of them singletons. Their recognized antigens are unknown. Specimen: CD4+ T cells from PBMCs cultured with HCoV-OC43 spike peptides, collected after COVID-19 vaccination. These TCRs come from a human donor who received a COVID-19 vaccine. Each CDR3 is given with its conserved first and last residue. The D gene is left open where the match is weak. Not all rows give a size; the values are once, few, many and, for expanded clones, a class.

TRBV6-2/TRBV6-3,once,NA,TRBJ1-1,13,CASSWSSTRGAFF,TGTGCCAGCAGTTGGAGCTCCACCAGAGGAGCTTTCTTT
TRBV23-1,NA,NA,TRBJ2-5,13,CASSQGRTETQYF,TGCGCCAGCAGTCAAGGACGAACCGAGACCCAGTACTTC
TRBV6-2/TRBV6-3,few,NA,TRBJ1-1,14,CASSRSGENTEAFF,TGTGCCAGCAGTCGCTCCGGGGAGAACACTGAAGCTTTCTTT
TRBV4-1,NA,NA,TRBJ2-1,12,CASSQVFDEQFF,TGCGCCAGCAGCCAAGTATTTGATGAGCAGTTCTTC
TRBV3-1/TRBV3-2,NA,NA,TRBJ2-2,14,CASSTSRGNGELFF,TGTGCCAGCAGCACATCTAGGGGGAACGGGGAGCTGTTTTTT
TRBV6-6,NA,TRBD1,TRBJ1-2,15,CASSQPGQGAYGYTF,TGTGCCAGCAGTCAACCGGGACAGGGCGCCTATGGCTACACCTTC
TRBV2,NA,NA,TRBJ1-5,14,CASAGIGRIQPQHF,TGTGCCAGCGCAGGGATAGGGCGGATTCAGCCCCAGCATTTT
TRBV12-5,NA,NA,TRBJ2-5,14,CASGGDQTGETQYF,TGTGCTAGTGGGGGGGACCAAACTGGGGAGACCCAGTACTTC
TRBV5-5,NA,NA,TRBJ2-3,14,CASSLTRGTDTQYF,TGTGCCAGCAGCCTGACCAGGGGCACAGATACGCAGTATTTT
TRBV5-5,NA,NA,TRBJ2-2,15,CASSLAHRANGELFF,TGTGCCAGCAGCTTGGCGCACAGGGCGAACGGGGAGCTGTTTTTT
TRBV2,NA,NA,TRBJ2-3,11,CASRPTDTQYF,TGTGCCAGCAGACCCACAGATACGCAGTATTTT
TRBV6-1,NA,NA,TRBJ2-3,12,CASSEQRDTQYF,TGTGCCAGCAGTGAACAGCGAGATACGCAGTATTTT
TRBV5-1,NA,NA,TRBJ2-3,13,CASSLTSSDTQYF,TGCGCCAGCAGCTTGACCAGTTCAGATACGCAGTATTTT
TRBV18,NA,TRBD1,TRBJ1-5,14,CASSRQGEGQPQHF,TGTGCCAGCTCACGACAGGGGGAAGGGCAGCCCCAGCATTTT
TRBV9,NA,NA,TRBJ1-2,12,CASGPQGYGYTF,TGTGCCAGCGGCCCACAGGGCTATGGCTACACCTTC
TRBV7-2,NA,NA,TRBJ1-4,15,CASSSLGGGDEKLFF,TGTGCCAGCAGCTCCCTGGGGGGGGGCGATGAAAAACTGTTTTTT
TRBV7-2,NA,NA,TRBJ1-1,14,CASSKQGARTEAFF,TGTGCCAGCAGCAAGCAAGGGGCCCGCACTGAAGCTTTCTTT
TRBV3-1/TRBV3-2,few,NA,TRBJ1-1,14,CASSRGQMNTEAFF,TGTGCCAGCAGCCGCGGACAGATGAACACTGAAGCTTTCTTT
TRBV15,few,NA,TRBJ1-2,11,CATSSNYGYTF,TGTGCCACCAGCAGTAATTATGGCTACACCTTC
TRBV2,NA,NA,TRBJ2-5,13,CASSEIRDETQYF,TGTGCCAGCAGTGAAATCCGGGACGAAACCCAGTACTTC
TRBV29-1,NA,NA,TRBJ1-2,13,CSVETTGGYGYTF,TGCAGCGTTGAGACGACTGGGGGCTATGGCTACACCTTC
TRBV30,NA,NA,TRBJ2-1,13,CAWSITANNEQFF,TGTGCCTGGAGTATCACAGCCAACAATGAGCAGTTCTTC
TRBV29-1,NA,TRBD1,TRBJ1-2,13,CSVDGTGGDGYTF,TGCAGCGTTGACGGGACAGGGGGGGATGGCTACACCTTC
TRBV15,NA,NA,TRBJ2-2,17,CATSRDLAGARTGELFF,TGTGCCACCAGCAGAGATTTGGCGGGGGCGAGAACCGGGGAGCTGTTTTTT
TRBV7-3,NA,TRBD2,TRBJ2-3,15,CASSPLAGGTDTQYF,TGTGCCAGCAGCCCACTAGCGGGTGGCACAGATACGCAGTATTTT
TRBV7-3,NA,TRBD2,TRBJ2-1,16,CASSLTASGGRSEQFF,TGTGCCAGCAGCCTTACGGCTAGCGGGGGGAGGTCTGAGCAGTTCTTC
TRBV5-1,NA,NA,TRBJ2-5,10,CASGEQTQYF,TGCGCCAGCGGGGAACAGACCCAGTACTTC
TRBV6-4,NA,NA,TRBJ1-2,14,CASSAAPSGYGYTF,TGTGCCAGCAGTGCCGCCCCATCGGGCTATGGCTACACCTTC
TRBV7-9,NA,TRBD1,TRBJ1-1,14,CASSSDRGTAEAFF,TGTGCCAGCAGCTCGGACAGGGGCACGGCTGAAGCTTTCTTT
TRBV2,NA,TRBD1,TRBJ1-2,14,CASRGQGRVYGYTF,TGTGCCAGCAGAGGACAGGGAAGAGTCTATGGCTACACCTTC
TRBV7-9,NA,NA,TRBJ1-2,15,CASSRRETQNYGYTF,TGTGCCAGCAGCCGCCGAGAGACGCAGAACTATGGCTACACCTTC
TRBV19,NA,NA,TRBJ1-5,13,CASSFGGQQPQHF,TGTGCCAGTAGTTTCGGGGGGCAACAGCCCCAGCATTTT
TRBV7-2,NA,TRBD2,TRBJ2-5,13,CASRRLAGGTQYF,TGTGCCAGCAGACGACTAGCGGGGGGGACCCAGTACTTC
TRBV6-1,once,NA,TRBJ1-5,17,CASSGGRRGGSNQPQHF,TGTGCCAGCAGTGGCGGGAGGCGGGGGGGGAGCAATCAGCCCCAGCATTTT
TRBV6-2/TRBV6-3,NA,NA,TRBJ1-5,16,CASSDTGWSDNQPQHF,TGTGCCAGCAGTGATACAGGGTGGAGTGACAATCAGCCCCAGCATTTT
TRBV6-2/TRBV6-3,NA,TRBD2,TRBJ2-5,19,CASSYSTTSGGTTRETQYF,TGTGCCAGCAGTTACTCGACAACTAGCGGGGGGACAACCAGAGAGACCCAGTACTTC
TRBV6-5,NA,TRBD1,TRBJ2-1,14,CASSGTVSYNEQFF,TGTGCCAGCAGCGGGACAGTAAGCTACAATGAGCAGTTCTTC